This T cell receptor beta chain was retrieved from a study of response to subunit inactivated influenza vaccine. In this sample, this clonotype turned up a few times. V was shortened by 8 bases and J by 4 bases, with 21 bases between the two germline ends. The CDR3 has 15 residues. Germline V gives CDR1 MNHNS, CDR2 SASEGT. TCRdb fed the RT-PCR reads into MiXCR, producing one record per CDR3 protein. The sample consists of more than 700,000 distinct CDR3 sequences, 21% of them appearing once. The chain uses TRBV6-1 and TRBJ2-7, with D possibly matching TRBD2 (5 bases). The sample here was PBMCs from blood, taken roughly 5 days after vaccination. The clonotype was recovered from a man aged 50-60 years who received an inactivated influenza vaccine. CDR3 region: CASLFGRGREYEQYF. The CDR3 nucleotides read TGTGCCAGCCTCTTTGGCCGGGGAAGGGAGTACGAGCAGTACTTC.